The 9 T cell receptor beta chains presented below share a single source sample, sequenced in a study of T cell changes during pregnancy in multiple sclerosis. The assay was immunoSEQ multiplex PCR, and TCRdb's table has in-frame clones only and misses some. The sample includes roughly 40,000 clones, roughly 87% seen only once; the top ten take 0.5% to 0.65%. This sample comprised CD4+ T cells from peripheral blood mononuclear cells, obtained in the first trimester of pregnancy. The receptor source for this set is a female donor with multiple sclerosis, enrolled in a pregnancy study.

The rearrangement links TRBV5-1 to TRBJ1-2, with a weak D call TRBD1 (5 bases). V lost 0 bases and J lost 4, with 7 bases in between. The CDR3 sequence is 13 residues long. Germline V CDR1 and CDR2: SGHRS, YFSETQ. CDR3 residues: CASSLERGYGYTF. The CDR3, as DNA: TGCGCCAGCAGCTTGGAAAGGGGCTATGGCTACACCTTC.

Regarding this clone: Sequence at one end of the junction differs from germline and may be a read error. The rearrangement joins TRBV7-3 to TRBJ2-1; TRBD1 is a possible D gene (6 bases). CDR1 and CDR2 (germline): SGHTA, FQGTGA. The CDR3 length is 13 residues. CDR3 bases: TGTGCCAGCAGCTTAAACCCAGGGGCGGAAATAGTCTTC. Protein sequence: CASSLNPGAEIVF.

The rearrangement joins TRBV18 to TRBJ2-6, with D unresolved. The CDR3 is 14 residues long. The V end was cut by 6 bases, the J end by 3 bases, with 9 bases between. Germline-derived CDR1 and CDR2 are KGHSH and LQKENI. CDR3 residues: CASSIAVGANVLTF. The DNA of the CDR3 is TGTGCCAGCTCGATCGCGGTTGGGGCCAACGTCCTGACTTTC.

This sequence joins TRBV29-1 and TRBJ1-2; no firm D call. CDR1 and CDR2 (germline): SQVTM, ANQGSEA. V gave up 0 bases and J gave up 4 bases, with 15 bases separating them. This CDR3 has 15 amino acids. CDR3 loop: CSVEDPGLWGYGYTF. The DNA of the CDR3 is TGCAGCGTTGAAGATCCGGGGTTATGGGGCTATGGCTACACCTTC.

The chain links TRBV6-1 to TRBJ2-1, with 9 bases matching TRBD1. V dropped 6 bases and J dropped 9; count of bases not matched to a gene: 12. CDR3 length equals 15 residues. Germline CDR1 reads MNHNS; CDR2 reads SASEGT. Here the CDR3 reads CASSYRGLGRGEQFF. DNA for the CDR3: TGTGCCAGCAGCTACAGGGGGCTCGGGCGTGGTGAGCAGTTCTTC.

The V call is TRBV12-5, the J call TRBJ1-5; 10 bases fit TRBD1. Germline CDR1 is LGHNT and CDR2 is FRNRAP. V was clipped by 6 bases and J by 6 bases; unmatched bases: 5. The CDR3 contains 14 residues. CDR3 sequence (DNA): TGTGCTAGTGGGGGGGACAGGGGCACTCAGCCCCAGCATTTT. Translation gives CASGGDRGTQPQHF.

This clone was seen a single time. CDR3: CASSAGSAGDTDTQYF. CDR3 coding DNA: TGTGCCAGTAGTGCCGGGTCGGCGGGGGACACAGATACGCAGTATTTT. The chain has TRBV19 and TRBJ2-3; 7 nucleotides match TRBD2. CDR3 size: 16 residues. CDR1 LNHDA and CDR2 SQIVND come from the germline V gene (reference sequence). The J segment lost 2 bases and the V segment lost 5 bases, leaving 10 bases of the junction unmatched.

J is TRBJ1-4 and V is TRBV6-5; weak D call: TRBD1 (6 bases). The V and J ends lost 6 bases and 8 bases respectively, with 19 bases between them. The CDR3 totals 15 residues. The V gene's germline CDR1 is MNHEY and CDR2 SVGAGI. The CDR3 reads CASSLQGYWGEKLFF. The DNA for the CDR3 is TGTGCCAGCAGCCTCCAGGGGTACTGGGGCGAAAAACTGTTTTTT.

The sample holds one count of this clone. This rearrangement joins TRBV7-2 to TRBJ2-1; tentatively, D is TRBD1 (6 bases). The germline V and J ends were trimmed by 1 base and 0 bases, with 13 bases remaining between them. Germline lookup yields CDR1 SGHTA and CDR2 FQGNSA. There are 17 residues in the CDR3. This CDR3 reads CASSLVRGGLSYNEQFF. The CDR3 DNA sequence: TGTGCCAGCAGCTTAGTTCGTGGGGGCCTCTCCTACAATGAGCAGTTCTTC.